These 18 T cell receptor beta chains share one sample of origin, sequenced in a study of regulatory T cells in long-lasting Graves disease. In building TCR beta libraries, iRepertoire HTBI primers were used together with Arm-PCR of CDR3 regions. Via MiXCR, TCRdb re-called the multiplex PCR reads, giving one row per CDR3 protein. The table shows about 440,000 distinct CDR3 sequences, with approximately 15% occurring only once. The time point is: newly diagnosed GD, antithyroid drugs for less than 3 months. Making the TCR library involved RNA that had been extracted from PBMCs. The sample was also linked to a second study, of T cells in Graves' hyperthyroidism and ophthalmopathy.

Source: peripheral blood mononuclear cells (PBMCs), taken at new diagnosis, from a patient treated with antithyroid drugs. All receptors come from a woman aged 25 to 39 with Graves disease.

The sample holds many counts of this clonotype. The V and J genes are TRBV11-2 and TRBJ2-7; TRBD1 matches at 10 bases. Germline V gene sequence: CDR1 SGHAT, CDR2 FQNNGV. This CDR3 is built from 16 residues. J was trimmed by 0 bases and V by 5 bases; bases with no gene match: 7. This chain's CDR3 is CASSLPWTGGSYEQYF. In DNA form, the CDR3 reads TGTGCCAGCAGCCTTCCCTGGACAGGGGGCTCCTACGAGCAGTACTTC.

This clonotype showed up just a few times. V is TRBV28 and J is TRBJ1-3; D gene ambiguous. In germline, CDR1 is MDHEN, CDR2 SYDVKM. This CDR3 region has 13 residues. Trimming removed 7 bases from V and 0 bases from J, with 7 bases in between. CDR3 sequence: CASKKSSGNTIYF. The CDR3 coding sequence is TGTGCCAGCAAGAAGAGCTCTGGAAACACCATATATTTT.

The V gene is TRBV7-2, the J gene TRBJ2-5; perhaps TRBD1 as D (6 bases). The CDR3 is made up of 16 amino acids. Deletions cut 1 base from V and 8 bases from J, with 20 bases between. The V gene's germline CDR1 is SGHTA and CDR2 FQGNSA. The CDR3, as DNA: TGTGCCAGCAGCTTAGTTCAGGGGCCAGAAGGCGGAACCCAGTACTTC. Its protein product is CASSLVQGPEGGTQYF.

This clonotype was observed at least ten times. The J gene is TRBJ2-7, the V gene TRBV11-2; D remains ambiguous. V lost 1 base, J lost 5 bases, and 9 bases lay in between. Germline lookup yields CDR1 SGHAT and CDR2 FQNNGV. The CDR3 is made up of 13 amino acids. CDR3 nucleotide sequence: TGTGCCAGCAGCTTAGGGGCCCAAAACGAGCAGTACTTC. Translating it yields CASSLGAQNEQYF.

This clonotype was recorded only once. The junction and the germline gene differ at one end; a read error may be behind it. This chain joins TRBV10-1 and TRBJ2-2; TRBD2 matches at 8 bases. The CDR3 loop spans 16 amino acids. The germline V gene has CDR1 WNHNN and CDR2 SYGVQD (reference sequence). The CDR3 coding sequence is TGCGCCAGCACCGTAGAACGGGAGGGGAACACCGGGGAGCTGGTTTTT. Translating gives CASTVEREGNTGELVF.

In its sample, this clonotype was seen a few times. The genes are TRBV30 and TRBJ2-7, with a weak D call TRBD2 (5 bases). Trimming shortened V by 6 bases and J by 0 bases, and 12 bases separated the two germline ends. Germline assignment: CDR1 GTSNPN and CDR2 SVGIG (reference sequence). There are 13 residues in the CDR3. The CDR3 reads CACRKRTSYEQYF. The CDR3, as DNA: TGTGCCTGCCGAAAGCGGACCTCCTACGAGCAGTACTTC.

This clonotype was observed at least ten times. V is TRBV6-5 and J is TRBJ2-7; the D gene could be TRBD1 or TRBD2 (5 bases each). Between the trimmed V and J ends, which lost 2 bases and 5 bases, there was a span of 22 bases. CDR1 is MNHEY, CDR2 SVGAGI, per germline. This CDR3 region has 17 residues. The CDR3, as DNA: TGTGCCAGCAGTTACCCCCGGGACCCTTGGCCCTACGACGAGCAGTACTTC. Amino acid sequence: CASSYPRDPWPYDEQYF.

The J gene is TRBJ2-2, the V gene TRBV14, with TRBD2 matching 7 bases. The germline CDR1 and CDR2 sequences are SGHDN and FVKESK. The junction had 10 bases not matched to a gene; V was cut back by 0 bases and J by 3 bases. The length of the CDR3 is 18 residues. CDR3 sequence (DNA): TGTGCCAGCAGCCAAGATTCAGGGCTAGCGGTTTACACCGGGGAGCTGTTTTTT. It codes for CASSQDSGLAVYTGELFF. The full variable domain, with the rest looked up from reference TRBV14 and TRBJ2-2, is EAGVTQFPSHSVIEKGQTVTLRCDPISGHDNLYWYRRVMGKEIKFLLHFVKESKQDESGMPNNRFLAERTGGTYSTLKVQPAELEDSGVYFCASSQDSGLAVYTGELFFGEGSRLTVL.

In this sample, this clonotype turned up many times. The chain recombines TRBV2 with TRBJ1-5; D not certain. The CDR3 runs to 14 residues. Germline-derived CDR1 and CDR2 are SNHLY and FYNNEI. V lost 6 bases, J lost 0 bases, and 9 bases lay in between. CDR3 DNA sequence: TGTGCCAGCAGCGGAGGGCTTAGCAATCAGCCCCAGCATTTT. Protein product: CASSGGLSNQPQHF.

This clonotype was detected many times. The V call is TRBV5-1, the J call TRBJ1-6; 8 bases are shared with TRBD1. Germline assignment: CDR1 SGHRS and CDR2 YFSETQ. Losses at the gene ends were 4 bases for V and 7 bases for J; bases not matched to a gene: 10. This CDR3 spans 16 amino acids. The CDR3 spells CASSLGTGGRNSPLHF. In DNA form, the CDR3 reads TGCGCCAGCAGCCTGGGGACAGGTGGACGGAATTCACCCCTCCACTTT. The full variable domain, its missing parts supplied by reference TRBV5-1 and TRBJ1-6, is KAGVTQTPRYLIKTRGQQVTLSCSPISGHRSVSWYQQTPGQGLQFLFEYFSETQRNKGNFPGRFSGRQFSNSRSEMNVSTLELGDSALYLCASSLGTGGRNSPLHFGNGTRLTVT.

This clonotype has only a few counts. Given a much more abundant clone one base away, this may be a read error. The V gene is TRBV12-3 or TRBV12-4, the J gene TRBJ2-7; 7 nucleotides match TRBD2. CDR3 length: 15 amino acids. The DNA for the CDR3 is TGTGCCTGCAGTTTGATCGGGCGGGAGTCCTACGAGCAGTACTTC. As protein: CACSLIGRESYEQYF.

The table lists this clonotype with many counts. The genes are TRBV20-1 and TRBJ2-1; 8 bases align to TRBD2. V shed 3 bases and J 3 bases; nucleotides not matched to a gene: 7. The CDR3 is 15 residues long. Germline V gene data show CDR1 as DFQATT and CDR2 as SNEGSKA (reference sequence). Here the CDR3 reads CSASYSGRGYNEQFF. The CDR3 nucleotides are TGCAGTGCTAGTTATTCCGGGAGGGGCTACAATGAGCAGTTCTTC.

This clonotype has at least ten counts. The CDR3 sequence: CSARDQGGRSPLHF. The CDR3 DNA is TGCAGTGCTAGAGATCAGGGTGGTAGATCACCCCTCCACTTT. The genes are TRBV20-1 and TRBJ1-6, with TRBD1 as a possible D gene (5 bases). In germline, CDR1 is DFQATT, CDR2 SNEGSKA (reference sequence). V was shortened by 0 bases and J by 10 bases, with 13 bases between the two germline ends. This CDR3 is built from 14 residues.

This clonotype came up many times. V and J are TRBV10-1 and TRBJ1-1, with 11 bases fitting TRBD1. V shed 3 bases, J shed 7 bases, and the junction held 10 bases outside the gene matches. Germline V gene sequence: CDR1 WNHNN, CDR2 SYGVQD (reference sequence). CDR3 length equals 16 residues. The CDR3 region has the DNA TGCGCCAGCAGTGAACGGACAGGGGGCAGGGTAGGTGAAGCTTTCTTT. Residues: CASSERTGGRVGEAFF.

This sequence joins TRBV9 and TRBJ1-2, with D unclear. Germline V gene lookup returns CDR1 SGDLS and CDR2 YYNGEE. CDR3 length equals 13 residues. Trimming shortened V by 3 bases and J by 6 bases, and 12 bases separated the two germline ends. DNA of the CDR3: TGTGCCAGCAGCGGTAGCACCCAGCATGGCTACACCTTC. This translates into CASSGSTQHGYTF.

This clonotype has a handful of counts. CDR3 bases: TGCGCCAGCAGCCAAGGGACACAGAACTACGAGCAGTACTTC. This translates into CASSQGTQNYEQYF. This chain joins TRBV4-1 and TRBJ2-7; the D gene is possibly TRBD1 (5 bases). The CDR3 loop spans 14 amino acids. Germline CDR1 reads MGHRA; CDR2 reads YSYEKL. V lost 1 base and J 3 bases, leaving 10 bases between the germline ends.

This clonotype was counted at least ten times. The chain joins TRBV7-8 to TRBJ2-2; D gene unclear. This CDR3 is built from 15 residues. CDR1 is SGHVS, CDR2 FQNEAQ, per germline. Trimming left V 3 bases short and J 4 bases short, with 12 bases between. Here the CDR3 DNA reads TGTGCCAGCAGCTTTGTACTGGGTGGCACCGGGGAGCTGTTTTTT. Translated: CASSFVLGGTGELFF.

The chain links TRBV19 to TRBJ1-5; D remains unclear. The CDR3 length is 14 residues. The germline V and J ends were trimmed by 6 bases and 1 base, with 10 bases remaining between them. Germline values: CDR1 LNHDA, CDR2 SQIVND (reference sequence). In DNA, the CDR3 is TGTGCCAGTAGGAGCGGGCAGAGCAATCAGCCCCAGCATTTT. As protein: CASRSGQSNQPQHF.